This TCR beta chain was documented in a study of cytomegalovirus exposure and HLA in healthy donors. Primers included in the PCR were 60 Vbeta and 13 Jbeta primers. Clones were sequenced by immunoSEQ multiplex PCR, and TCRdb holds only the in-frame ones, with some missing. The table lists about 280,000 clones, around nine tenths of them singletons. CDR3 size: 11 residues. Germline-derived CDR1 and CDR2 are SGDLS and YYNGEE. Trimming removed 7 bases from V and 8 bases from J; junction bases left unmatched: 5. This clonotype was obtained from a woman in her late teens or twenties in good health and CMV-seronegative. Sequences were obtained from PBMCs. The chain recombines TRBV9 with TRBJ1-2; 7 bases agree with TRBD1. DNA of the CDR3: TGTGCCAGCCGTACACAGGGGGGCTACACCTTC. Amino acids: CASRTQGGYTF. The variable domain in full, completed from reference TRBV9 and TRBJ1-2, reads DSGVTQTPKHLITATGQRVTLRCSPRSGDLSVYWYQQSLDQGLQFLIQYYNGEERAKGNILERFSAQQFPDLHSELNLSSLELGDSALYFCASRTQGGYTFGSGTRLTVV.